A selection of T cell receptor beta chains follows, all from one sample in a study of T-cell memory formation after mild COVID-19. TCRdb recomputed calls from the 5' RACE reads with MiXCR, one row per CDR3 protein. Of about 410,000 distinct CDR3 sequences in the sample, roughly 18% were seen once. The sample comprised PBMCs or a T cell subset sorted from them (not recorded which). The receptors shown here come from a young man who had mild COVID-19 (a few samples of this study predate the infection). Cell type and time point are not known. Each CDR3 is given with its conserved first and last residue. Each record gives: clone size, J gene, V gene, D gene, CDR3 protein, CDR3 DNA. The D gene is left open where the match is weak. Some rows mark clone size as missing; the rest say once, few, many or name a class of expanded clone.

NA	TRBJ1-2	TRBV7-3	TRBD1	CASSPTGVGGYGYTF	TGTGCCAGCAGCCCTACAGGGGTAGGTGGCTATGGCTACACCTTC
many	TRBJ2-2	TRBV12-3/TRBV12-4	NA	CASSLDRNTGELFF	TGTGCCAGCAGTTTAGACAGGAACACCGGGGAGCTGTTTTTT
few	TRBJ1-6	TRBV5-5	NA	CASSLEGLAPLHF	TGTGCCAGCAGCTTGGAGGGCCTCGCACCCCTCCACTTT
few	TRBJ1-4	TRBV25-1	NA	CASRGATNEKLFF	TGTGCCAGCAGAGGGGCAACTAATGAAAAACTGTTTTTT
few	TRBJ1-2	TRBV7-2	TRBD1	CASSRTGGGYGYTF	TGTGCCAGCAGCCGGACAGGGGGCGGCTATGGCTACACCTTC
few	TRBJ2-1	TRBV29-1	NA	CSVVQYNEQFF	TGCAGCGTTGTACAGTACAATGAGCAGTTCTTC
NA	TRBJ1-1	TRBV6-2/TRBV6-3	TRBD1	CASSVRTGGVPEAFF	TGTGCCAGCAGCGTCAGAACAGGGGGCGTGCCTGAAGCTTTCTTT
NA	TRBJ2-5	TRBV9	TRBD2	CASSVGLAAGETQYF	TGTGCCAGCAGCGTAGGACTAGCGGCCGGGGAGACCCAGTACTTC
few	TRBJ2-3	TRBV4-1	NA	CASSTQGTGEADTQYF	TGCGCCAGCAGCACCCAGGGAACAGGGGAGGCAGATACGCAGTATTTT
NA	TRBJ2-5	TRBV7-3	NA	CASSPSPGETQYF	TGTGCCAGCAGCCCGAGCCCGGGGGAGACCCAGTACTTC
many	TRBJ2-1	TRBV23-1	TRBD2	CASRPTGTSGAMINNEQFF	TGCGCCAGCAGGCCGACCGGGACTAGCGGGGCCATGATAAACAATGAGCAGTTCTTC
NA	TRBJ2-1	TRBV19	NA	CASSIRDEIDEQFF	TGTGCCAGTAGTATTAGGGACGAGATCGATGAGCAGTTCTTC
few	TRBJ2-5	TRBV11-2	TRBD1	CASSLVTGIEETQYF	TGTGCCAGCAGCTTAGTGACAGGGATCGAAGAGACCCAGTACTTC
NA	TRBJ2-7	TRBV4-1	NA	CASSQPRAYEQYF	TGCGCCAGCAGCCAGCCCCGGGCCTACGAGCAGTACTTC
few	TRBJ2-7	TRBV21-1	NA	CASSKSLGVHEQYF	TGTGCCAGCAGCAAGTCCCTGGGGGTCCACGAGCAGTACTTC
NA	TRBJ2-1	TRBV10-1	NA	CASTPGLGNEQFF	TGCGCCAGCACCCCGGGGCTCGGCAATGAGCAGTTCTTC
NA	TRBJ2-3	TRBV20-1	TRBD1	CSARSPGTGIDTQYF	TGCAGTGCTAGATCCCCCGGGACAGGCATAGATACGCAGTATTTT
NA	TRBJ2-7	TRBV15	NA	CATSRDPKGNYEQYF	TGTGCCACCAGCAGAGACCCGAAGGGGAACTACGAGCAGTACTTC
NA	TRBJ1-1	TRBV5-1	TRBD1	CASSLQGQEAFF	TGCGCCAGCAGCTTACAGGGACAGGAAGCTTTCTTT
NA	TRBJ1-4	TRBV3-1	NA	CASSQEKYHSEGVKLFF	TGTGCCAGCAGTCAAGAAAAGTACCATTCCGAGGGAGTGAAACTGTTTTTT
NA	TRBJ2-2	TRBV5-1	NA	CASSLNRGEELFF	TGCGCCAGCAGCTTGAATCGGGGCGAGGAGCTGTTTTTT
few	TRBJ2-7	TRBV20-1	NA	CSAREYNGHLEQYF	TGCAGTGCTAGAGAGTACAATGGGCATCTCGAGCAGTACTTC
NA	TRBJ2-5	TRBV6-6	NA	CASSYSFENGETQYF	TGTGCCAGCAGTTACTCGTTCGAGAATGGAGAGACCCAGTACTTC
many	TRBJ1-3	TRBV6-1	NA	CASSEYWRKAASGNTIYF	TGTGCCAGCAGTGAATACTGGAGGAAGGCCGCCTCTGGAAACACCATATATTTT
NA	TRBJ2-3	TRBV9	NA	CASSVQLGTDTQYF	TGTGCCAGCAGCGTACAGTTGGGCACAGATACGCAGTATTTT
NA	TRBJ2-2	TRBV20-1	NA	CSARVGWQGGTGELFF	TGCAGTGCTAGAGTGGGTTGGCAGGGTGGAACCGGGGAGCTGTTTTTT
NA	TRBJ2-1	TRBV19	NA	CASSRGIGQSEQFF	TGTGCCAGTAGTCGGGGTATTGGTCAGAGTGAGCAGTTCTTC
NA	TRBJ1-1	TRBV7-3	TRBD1	CASRLGTGKEAFF	TGTGCCAGCAGGTTAGGGACAGGGAAAGAAGCTTTCTTT
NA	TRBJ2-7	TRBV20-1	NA	CSASHRSIYEQYF	TGCAGTGCCTCGCACAGGTCGATCTACGAGCAGTACTTC
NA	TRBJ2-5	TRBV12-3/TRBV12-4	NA	CASRSGLQETQYF	TGTGCCAGCAGATCGGGACTTCAAGAGACCCAGTACTTC
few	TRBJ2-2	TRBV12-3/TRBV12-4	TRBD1	CASSLDRGADTGELFF	TGTGCCAGCAGTTTGGACAGGGGTGCAGACACCGGGGAGCTGTTTTTT
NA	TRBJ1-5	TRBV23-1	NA	CASTQDRTDQPQHF	TGCGCCAGCACCCAGGACAGAACCGATCAGCCCCAGCATTTT
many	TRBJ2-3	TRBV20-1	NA	CSPRGMGTDTQYF	TGCAGTCCACGGGGGATGGGCACAGATACGCAGTATTTT
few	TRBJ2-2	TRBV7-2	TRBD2	CASSFSGGAVPGELFF	TGTGCCAGCAGCTTTAGCGGGGGGGCGGTCCCCGGGGAGCTGTTTTTT
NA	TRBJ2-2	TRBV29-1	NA	CSVVGTGLPTGELFF	TGCAGCGTTGTTGGGACCGGACTCCCTACCGGGGAGCTGTTTTTT
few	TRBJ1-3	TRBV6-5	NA	CASKSRKGSSGNTIYF	TGTGCCAGCAAGAGCCGTAAGGGGAGCTCTGGAAACACCATATATTTT
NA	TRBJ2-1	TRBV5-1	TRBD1	CASSFGTAGMDKQFF	TGCGCCAGCAGCTTTGGGACAGCAGGGATGGATAAGCAGTTCTTC
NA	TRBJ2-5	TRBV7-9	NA	CASSLSIGARETQYF	TGTGCCAGCAGCCTATCGATCGGGGCGCGGGAGACCCAGTACTTC
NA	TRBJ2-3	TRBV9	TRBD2	CASSVVGLAWGRSRTDTQYF	TGTGCCAGCAGCGTAGTGGGACTAGCGTGGGGGCGATCACGCACAGATACGCAGTATTTT
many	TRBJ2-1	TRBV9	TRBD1	CASSSHPGQGAYNEQFF	TGTGCCAGCAGCTCTCACCCGGGACAGGGGGCCTACAATGAGCAGTTCTTC
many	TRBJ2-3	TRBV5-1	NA	CASSSAGRDTDTQYF	TGCGCCAGCAGCTCAGCAGGGCGCGACACAGATACGCAGTATTTT
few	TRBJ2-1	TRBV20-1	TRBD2	CSAVRSGGASNEQFF	TGCAGTGCTGTAAGAAGCGGGGGGGCCAGCAATGAGCAGTTCTTC
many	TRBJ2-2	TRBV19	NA	CASSTITNTNTGELFF	TGTGCCAGTAGTACCATTACAAACACGAACACCGGGGAGCTGTTTTTT
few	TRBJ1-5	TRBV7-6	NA	CASSPRYSNQPQHF	TGTGCCAGCAGCCCGAGGTATAGCAATCAGCCCCAGCATTTT
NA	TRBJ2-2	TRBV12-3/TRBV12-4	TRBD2	CATSSLAGGQLFF	TGTGCCACATCGTCCTTAGCGGGGGGGCAGCTGTTTTTT
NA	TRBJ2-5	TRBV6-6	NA	CASRSLETQYF	TGTGCCAGCAGATCATTAGAGACCCAGTACTTC
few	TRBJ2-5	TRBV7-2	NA	CASGRAQETQYF	TGTGCCAGCGGCCGCGCACAAGAGACCCAGTACTTC